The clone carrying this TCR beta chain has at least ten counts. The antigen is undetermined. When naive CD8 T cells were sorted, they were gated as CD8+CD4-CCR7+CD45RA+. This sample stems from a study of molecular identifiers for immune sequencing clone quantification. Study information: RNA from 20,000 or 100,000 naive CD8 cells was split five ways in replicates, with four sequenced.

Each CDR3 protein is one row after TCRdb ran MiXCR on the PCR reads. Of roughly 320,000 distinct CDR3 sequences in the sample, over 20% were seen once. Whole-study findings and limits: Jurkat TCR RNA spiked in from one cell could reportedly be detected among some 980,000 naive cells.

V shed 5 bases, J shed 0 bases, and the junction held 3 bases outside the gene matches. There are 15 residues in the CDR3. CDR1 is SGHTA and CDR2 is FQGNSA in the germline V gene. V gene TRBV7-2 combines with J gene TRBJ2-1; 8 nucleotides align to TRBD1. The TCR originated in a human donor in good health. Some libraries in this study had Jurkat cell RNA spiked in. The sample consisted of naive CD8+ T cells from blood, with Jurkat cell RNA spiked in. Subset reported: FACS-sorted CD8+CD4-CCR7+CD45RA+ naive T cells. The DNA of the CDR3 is TGTGCCAGCAGCCCAGGGGGCAGCTCCTACAATGAGCAGTTCTTC. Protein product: CASSPGGSSYNEQFF.